This TCR beta chain was profiled in a study of T cells in Graves' hyperthyroidism and ophthalmopathy. It was RNA transcripts that yielded the amplified TCR beta CDR3 regions. TCR CDR3 underwent first-round RT-PCR with the HTBI primer set. TCRdb called the multiplex PCR reads again in MiXCR, with one record for every CDR3 protein. The sample contains some 510,000 distinct CDR3 sequences, roughly 20% of which appear only once. This clonotype was seen repeatedly, ten times or more. Absence of ophthalmopathy progression within 18 months defined stable Graves' hyperthyroidism. These patients, aged 18 to 65, had recently diagnosed hyperthyroidism lasting under 2 months. CDR3 size: 12 residues. Between the trimmed V and J ends, which lost 4 bases and 4 bases, there was a span of 7 bases.

The sequenced sample consisted of blood. J is TRBJ1-1 and V is TRBV12-3 or TRBV12-4; D is undetermined. The sequence was collected from a man aged 18-30 years with Graves' hyperthyroidism. DNA of the CDR3: TGTGCCAGCAGTTGGTCGGGCACTGAAGCTTTCTTT. It codes for CASSWSGTEAFF.